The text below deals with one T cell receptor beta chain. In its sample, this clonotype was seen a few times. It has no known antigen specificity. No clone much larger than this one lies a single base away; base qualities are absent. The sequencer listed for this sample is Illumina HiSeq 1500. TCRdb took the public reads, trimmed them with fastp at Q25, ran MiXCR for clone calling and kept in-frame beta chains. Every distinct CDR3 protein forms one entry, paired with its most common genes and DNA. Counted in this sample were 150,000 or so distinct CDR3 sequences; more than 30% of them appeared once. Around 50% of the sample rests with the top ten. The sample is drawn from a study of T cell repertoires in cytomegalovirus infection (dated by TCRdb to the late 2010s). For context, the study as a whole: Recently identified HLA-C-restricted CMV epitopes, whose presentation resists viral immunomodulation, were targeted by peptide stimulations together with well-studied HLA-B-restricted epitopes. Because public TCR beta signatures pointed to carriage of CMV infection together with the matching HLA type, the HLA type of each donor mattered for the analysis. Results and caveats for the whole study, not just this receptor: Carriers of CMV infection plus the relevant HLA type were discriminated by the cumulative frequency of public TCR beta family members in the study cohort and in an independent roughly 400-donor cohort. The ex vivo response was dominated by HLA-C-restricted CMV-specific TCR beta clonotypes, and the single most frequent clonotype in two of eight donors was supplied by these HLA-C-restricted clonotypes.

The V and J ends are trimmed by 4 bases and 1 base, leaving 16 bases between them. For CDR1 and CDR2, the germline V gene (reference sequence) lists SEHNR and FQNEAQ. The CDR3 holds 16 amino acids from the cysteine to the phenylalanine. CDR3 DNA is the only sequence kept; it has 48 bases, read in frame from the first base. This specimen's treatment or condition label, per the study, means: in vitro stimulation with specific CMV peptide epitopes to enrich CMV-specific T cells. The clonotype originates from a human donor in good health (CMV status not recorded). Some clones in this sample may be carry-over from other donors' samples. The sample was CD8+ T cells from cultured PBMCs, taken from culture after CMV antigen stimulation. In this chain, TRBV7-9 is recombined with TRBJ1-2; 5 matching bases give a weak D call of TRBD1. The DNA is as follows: TGTGCCAGCAGCTACATGACAGACCTTATTAACTATGGCTACACCTTC. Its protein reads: CASSYMTDLINYGYTF.